This T cell receptor beta chain was observed in a study of identical twins. All donors comprised healthy Caucasians. Deletions cut 10 bases from V and 5 bases from J, with 8 bases between. CDR1 is ENHRY and CDR2 is SYGVKD in the germline V gene. This CDR3 has 10 amino acids. cDNA carried unique molecular identifiers, and a universal primer site was added by template switching. TCRdb re-called the 5' RACE reads through MiXCR, storing one row per CDR3 protein. The sample includes under 800,000 distinct CDR3 sequences, about 20% of them seen just once. These data were likewise used in another study, on T cells expressing NK-cell markers. As that report states: Questions lingered over whether expanded NKG2C+ T cell clones were HCMV-specific.

The chain uses TRBV10-3 and TRBJ1-1; no clear D. The receptor was derived from a woman between 18 and 29 years old in good health. Sample: PBMCs. CDR3: CATGGTEAFF. CDR3 bases: TGTGCCACGGGTGGGACTGAAGCTTTCTTT.